These 14 T cell receptor beta chains were sequenced from one sample in a study of T-cell memory formation after mild COVID-19. TCRdb redid the calling of the 5' RACE reads with MiXCR, one entry per CDR3 protein. This table has 450,000 or so distinct CDR3 sequences, 20% appearing once. The source material was PBMCs or a T cell subset sorted from them (not recorded which). Source of these receptors: an adult woman who had mild COVID-19 (a few samples of this study predate the infection). Cell type and time point are not known.

The V gene is TRBV11-2, the J gene TRBJ2-2, with D possibly called TRBD1 or TRBD2 (5 bases each). CDR1 and CDR2 from the germline V gene are SGHAT and FQNNGV. The ends were cut back, 9 bases at V and 6 bases at J, with 20 bases in the middle. This CDR3 has 15 residues. As DNA, the CDR3 is TGTGCCAGTTCCCGCCAGGGTCGGGACGCCGGGGAGCTGTTTTTT. This encodes CASSRQGRDAGELFF.

This clonotype has only a few counts. The J gene is TRBJ2-2, the V gene TRBV23-1; 7 positions agree with TRBD2. TRBV23-1 is classed as an ORF, of uncertain function. With 8 bases clipped from V and 6 bases from J, the junction kept 9 bases outside the gene matches. This CDR3 contains 14 residues. The CDR3 region has the DNA TGCGCCAGCCTTTGGGGAGGGCCATCCGGGGAGCTGTTTTTT. It encodes CASLWGGPSGELFF.

This clonotype showed up just a few times. The chain has TRBV19 and TRBJ1-1; D remains unclear. V lost 7 bases and J 1 base, leaving 13 bases between the germline ends. The CDR3 loop spans 14 amino acids. Germline V gene lookup returns CDR1 LNHDA and CDR2 SQIVND (reference sequence). CDR3 residues: CASTSYLTNTEAFF. The CDR3 DNA reads as TGTGCCAGTACCTCTTACCTCACGAACACTGAAGCTTTCTTT.

This clonotype was seen only a few times. The rearrangement links TRBV4-2 to TRBJ1-4; 8 bases align to TRBD1. Germline loops: CDR1 LGHNA, CDR2 YNFKEQ. The CDR3 contains 16 residues. With 3 bases clipped from V and 8 bases from J, the junction kept 11 bases outside the gene matches. This chain's CDR3 is CASSQRAGGSWEKLFF. The DNA for the CDR3 is TGTGCCAGCAGCCAGAGAGCAGGGGGCTCTTGGGAAAAACTGTTTTTT.

This chain joins TRBV25-1 and TRBJ1-4; the D is unclear. This CDR3 is 12 amino acids long. The germline V gene has CDR1 MGHDK and CDR2 SYGVNS. The V end was cut by 3 bases, the J end by 8 bases, with 7 bases between. CDR3 amino acids: CASSDWREKLFF. The CDR3, as DNA: TGTGCCAGCAGTGATTGGAGGGAAAAACTGTTTTTT.

The chain recombines TRBV7-2 with TRBJ1-1, with 7 positions matching TRBD1. V lost 4 bases, J lost 3 bases, and 8 bases stayed unmatched. The germline V gene encodes CDR1 SGHTA and CDR2 FQGNSA. The CDR3 spans 15 residues. The CDR3 sequence is CASSYPRGKDTEAFF. CDR3 coding DNA: TGTGCCAGCAGCTACCCCAGGGGGAAGGACACTGAAGCTTTCTTT.

This clonotype was counted only a few times. V usage is TRBV2 and J usage is TRBJ2-6, with no clear D. Trimming removed 9 bases at V and 4 bases at J, with 10 bases between. The CDR3 has 13 amino acids. The germline V gene has CDR1 SNHLY and CDR2 FYNNEI. The CDR3 spells CARAGLGANVLTF. For the CDR3, the DNA is TGTGCCAGGGCCGGGCTCGGGGCCAACGTCCTGACTTTC.

The chain carries TRBV7-9 and TRBJ2-5; D perhaps matches TRBD1 (5 bases). Trimming took 5 bases from V and 5 from J, leaving 15 bases between them. Germline V gene data show CDR1 as SEHNR and CDR2 as FQNEAQ (reference sequence). CDR3 length: 14 residues. The CDR3, as DNA: TGTGCCAGCAGCCTCCGGAAGGGGCAGGAGACCCAGTACTTC. It specifies CASSLRKGQETQYF.

In this sample, this clonotype turned up a few times. The V gene is TRBV4-3, the J gene TRBJ2-7, with D maybe TRBD2 (5 bases). The CDR3 loop spans 14 amino acids. Germline assignment: CDR1 LGHNA and CDR2 YSLEER. Trimming took off 1 base at V and 3 bases at J, with 10 bases between the two ends. CDR3 amino acids: CASSQAPGDYEQYF. In DNA form, the CDR3 reads TGCGCCAGCAGCCAAGCTCCCGGGGACTACGAGCAGTACTTC.

This clonotype was seen repeatedly, ten times or more. The rearrangement links TRBV5-1 to TRBJ2-7, with 9 bases matching TRBD1. CDR3 length: 16 amino acids. After removal of 4 bases from V and 3 bases from J, the junction contained 11 bases not matched to a gene. Germline-derived CDR1 and CDR2 are SGHRS and YFSETQ. The CDR3, as DNA: TGCGCCAGCAGCCTAACACCGGGACAGGGACACTACGAGCAGTACTTC. It encodes CASSLTPGQGHYEQYF. The full variable domain, in which reference TRBV5-1 and TRBJ2-7 provide the parts outside the CDR3, is KAGVTQTPRYLIKTRGQQVTLSCSPISGHRSVSWYQQTPGQGLQFLFEYFSETQRNKGNFPGRFSGRQFSNSRSEMNVSTLELGDSALYLCASSLTPGQGHYEQYFGPGTRLTVT.

The chain employs TRBV3-1 and TRBJ1-2; maybe TRBD1 (5 bases). From germline, CDR1 is LGHDT and CDR2 YNNKEL (reference sequence). This CDR3 has 14 amino acids. V was trimmed by 5 bases and J by 9 bases, leaving 19 bases between them. The CDR3 nucleotides are TGTGCCAGCAGCATTTTGGGGGGAAAGAATAGCTACACCTTC. This codes for CASSILGGKNSYTF.

In this sample, this clonotype turned up a few times. The J gene is TRBJ1-2, the V gene TRBV24-1; 10 bases are a match to TRBD1. The J segment lost 8 bases and the V segment lost 4 bases, leaving 9 bases of the junction unmatched. CDR3 length: 15 amino acids. Germline CDR1 and CDR2: KGHDR and SFDVKD. The CDR3 DNA follows: TGTGCCACCAGTGACCCCCGGGACAGGGGCGGCGGCTACACCTTC. This translates into CATSDPRDRGGGYTF.

This clonotype was detected many times. The chain has TRBV27 and TRBJ2-2; maybe TRBD2 (6 bases). Trimming stripped 6 bases from V and 4 bases from J, with 12 bases between. The CDR3 has 14 amino acids. The V gene's germline CDR1 is MNHEY and CDR2 SMNVEV (reference sequence). CDR3 loop: CASSLRGGTGELFF. For the CDR3, the DNA is TGTGCCAGCAGCTTACGGGGAGGCACCGGGGAGCTGTTTTTT.

In DNA form, the CDR3 reads TGCGCCAGCAGCTTGTTTGGTGGGGAAGCTTTCTTT. Translation: CASSLFGGEAFF. The rearrangement uses TRBV5-1 and TRBJ1-1, with D unclear. Between the trimmed V and J ends, which lost 1 base and 8 bases, there was a span of 9 bases. The CDR3 covers 12 residues. CDR1 and CDR2 from the germline V gene are SGHRS and YFSETQ.